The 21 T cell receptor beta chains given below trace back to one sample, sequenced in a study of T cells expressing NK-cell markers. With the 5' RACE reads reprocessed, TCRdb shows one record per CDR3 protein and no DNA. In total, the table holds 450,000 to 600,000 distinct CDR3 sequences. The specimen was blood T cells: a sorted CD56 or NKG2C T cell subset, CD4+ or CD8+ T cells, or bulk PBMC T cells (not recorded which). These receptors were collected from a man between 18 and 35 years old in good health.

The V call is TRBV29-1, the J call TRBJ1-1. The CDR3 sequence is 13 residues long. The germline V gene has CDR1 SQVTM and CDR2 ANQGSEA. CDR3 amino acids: CSAVSELNTEAFF.

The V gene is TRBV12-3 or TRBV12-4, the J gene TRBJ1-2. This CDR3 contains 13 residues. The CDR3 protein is CANSWQNHYGYTF.

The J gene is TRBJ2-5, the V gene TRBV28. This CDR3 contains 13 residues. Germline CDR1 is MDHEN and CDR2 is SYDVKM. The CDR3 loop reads CASSARSVETQYF.

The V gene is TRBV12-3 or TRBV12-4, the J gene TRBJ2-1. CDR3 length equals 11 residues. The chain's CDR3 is CASSLATNYFF.

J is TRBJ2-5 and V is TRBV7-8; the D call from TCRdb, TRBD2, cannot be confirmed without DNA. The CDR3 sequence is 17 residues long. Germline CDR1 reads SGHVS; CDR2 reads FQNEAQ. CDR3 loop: CASSSREGGAGGETQYF.

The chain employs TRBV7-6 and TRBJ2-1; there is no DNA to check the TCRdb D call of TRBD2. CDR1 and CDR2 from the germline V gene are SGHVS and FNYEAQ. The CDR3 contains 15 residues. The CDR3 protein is CASSLGVTNYNEQFF.

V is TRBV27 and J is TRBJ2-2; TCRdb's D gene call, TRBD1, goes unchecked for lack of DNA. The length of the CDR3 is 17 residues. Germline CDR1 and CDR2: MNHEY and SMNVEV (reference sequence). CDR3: CASRKGNRASNTGELFF.

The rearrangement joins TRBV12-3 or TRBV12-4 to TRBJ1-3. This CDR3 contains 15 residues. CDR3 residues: CASTGPAISGNTIYF.

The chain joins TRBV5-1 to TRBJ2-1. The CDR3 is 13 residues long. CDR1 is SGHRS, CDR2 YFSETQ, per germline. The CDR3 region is CASSPRAPQEQFF. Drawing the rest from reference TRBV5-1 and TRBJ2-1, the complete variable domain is KAGVTQTPRYLIKTRGQQVTLSCSPISGHRSVSWYQQTPGQGLQFLFEYFSETQRNKGNFPGRFSGRQFSNSRSEMNVSTLELGDSALYLCASSPRAPQEQFFGPGTRLTVL.

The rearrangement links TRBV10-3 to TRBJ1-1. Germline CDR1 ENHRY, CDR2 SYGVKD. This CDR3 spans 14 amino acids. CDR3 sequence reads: CAISEPDLNTEAFF.

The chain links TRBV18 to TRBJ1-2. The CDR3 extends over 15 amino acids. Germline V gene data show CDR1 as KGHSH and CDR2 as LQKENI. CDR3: CASSPGSDGNYGYTF.

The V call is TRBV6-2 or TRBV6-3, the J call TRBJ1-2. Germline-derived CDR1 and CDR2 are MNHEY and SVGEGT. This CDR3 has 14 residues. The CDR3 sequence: CASSYMGVNYGYTF.

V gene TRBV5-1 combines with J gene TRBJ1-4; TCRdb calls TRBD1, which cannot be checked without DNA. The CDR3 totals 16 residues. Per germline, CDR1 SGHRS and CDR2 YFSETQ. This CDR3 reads CASSLGGTGTNEKLFF.

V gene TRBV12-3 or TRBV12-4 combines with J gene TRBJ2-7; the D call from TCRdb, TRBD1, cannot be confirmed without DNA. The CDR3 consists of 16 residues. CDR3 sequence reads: CASSLSRNQRRYEQYF.

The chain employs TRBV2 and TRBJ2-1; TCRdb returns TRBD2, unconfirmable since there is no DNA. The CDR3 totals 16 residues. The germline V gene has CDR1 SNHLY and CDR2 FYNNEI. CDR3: CASSERAGGVYNEQFF. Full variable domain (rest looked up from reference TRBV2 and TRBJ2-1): EPEVTQTPSHQVTQMGQEVILRCVPISNHLYFYWYRQILGQKVEFLVSFYNNEISEKSEIFDDQFSVERPDGSNFTLKIRSTKLEDSAMYFCASSERAGGVYNEQFFGPGTRLTVL.

CDR3 protein: CASSKHPTGTSGATGHEQFF. The chain employs TRBV11-2 and TRBJ2-1; there is no DNA to check the TCRdb D call of TRBD2. The CDR3 consists of 20 residues. CDR1 is SGHAT and CDR2 is FQNNGV in the germline V gene.

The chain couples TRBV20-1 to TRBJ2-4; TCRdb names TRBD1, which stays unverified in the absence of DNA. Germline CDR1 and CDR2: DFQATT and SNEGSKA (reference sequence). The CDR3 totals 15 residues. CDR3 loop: CSAPLQGVTKNIQYF.

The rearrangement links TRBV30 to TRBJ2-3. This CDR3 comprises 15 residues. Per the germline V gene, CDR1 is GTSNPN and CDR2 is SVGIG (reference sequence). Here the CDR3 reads CAWSGDSPGTDTQYF.

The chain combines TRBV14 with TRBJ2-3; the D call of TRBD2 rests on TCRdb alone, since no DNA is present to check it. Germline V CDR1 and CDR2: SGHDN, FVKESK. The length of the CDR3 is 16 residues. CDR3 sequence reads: CASSQKAGGPRDTQYF. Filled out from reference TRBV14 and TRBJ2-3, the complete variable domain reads EAGVTQFPSHSVIEKGQTVTLRCDPISGHDNLYWYRRVMGKEIKFLLHFVKESKQDESGMPNNRFLAERTGGTYSTLKVQPAELEDSGVYFCASSQKAGGPRDTQYFGPGTRLTVL.

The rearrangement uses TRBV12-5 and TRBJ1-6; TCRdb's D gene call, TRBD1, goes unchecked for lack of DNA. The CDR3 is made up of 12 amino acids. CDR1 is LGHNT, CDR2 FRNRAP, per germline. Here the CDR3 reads CASGYGGTPLHF.

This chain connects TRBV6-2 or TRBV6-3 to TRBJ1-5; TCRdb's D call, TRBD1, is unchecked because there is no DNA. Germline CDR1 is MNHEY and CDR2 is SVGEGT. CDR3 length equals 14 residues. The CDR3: CASSYGQLYQPQHF.